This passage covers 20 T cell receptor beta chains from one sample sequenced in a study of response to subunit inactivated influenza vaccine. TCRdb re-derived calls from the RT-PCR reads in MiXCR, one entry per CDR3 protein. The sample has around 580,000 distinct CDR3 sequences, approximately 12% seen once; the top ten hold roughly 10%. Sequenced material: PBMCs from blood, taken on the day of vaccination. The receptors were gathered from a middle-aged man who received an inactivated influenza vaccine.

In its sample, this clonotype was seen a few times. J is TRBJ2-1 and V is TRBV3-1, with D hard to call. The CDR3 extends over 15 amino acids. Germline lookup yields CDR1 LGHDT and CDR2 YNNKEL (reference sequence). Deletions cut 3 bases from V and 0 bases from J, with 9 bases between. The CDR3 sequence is CASSHSVSSYNEQFF. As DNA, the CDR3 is TGTGCCAGCAGCCACTCAGTGAGCTCCTACAATGAGCAGTTCTTC.

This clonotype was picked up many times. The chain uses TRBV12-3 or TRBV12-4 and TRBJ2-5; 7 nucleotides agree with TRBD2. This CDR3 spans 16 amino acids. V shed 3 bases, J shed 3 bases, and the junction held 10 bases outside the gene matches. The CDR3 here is CASSFPLGAGEETQYF. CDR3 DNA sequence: TGTGCCAGCAGTTTTCCCCTAGGCGCGGGGGAAGAGACCCAGTACTTC.

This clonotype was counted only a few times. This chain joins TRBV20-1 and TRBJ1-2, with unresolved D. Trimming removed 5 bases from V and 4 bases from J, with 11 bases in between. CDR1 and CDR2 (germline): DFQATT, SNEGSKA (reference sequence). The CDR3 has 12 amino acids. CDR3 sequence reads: CSAEGPGYGYTF. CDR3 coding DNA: TGCAGTGCTGAAGGACCGGGCTATGGCTACACCTTC.

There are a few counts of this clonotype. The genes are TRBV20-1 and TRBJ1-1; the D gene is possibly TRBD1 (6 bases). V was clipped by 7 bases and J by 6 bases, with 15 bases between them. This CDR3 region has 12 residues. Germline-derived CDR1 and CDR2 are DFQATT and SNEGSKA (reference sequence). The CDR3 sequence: CSVTGIQAEAFF. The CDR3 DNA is TGCAGTGTAACAGGGATTCAGGCTGAAGCTTTCTTT.

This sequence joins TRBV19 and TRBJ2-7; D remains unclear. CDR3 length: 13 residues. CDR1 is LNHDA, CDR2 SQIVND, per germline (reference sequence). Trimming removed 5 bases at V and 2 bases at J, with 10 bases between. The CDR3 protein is CASSVTLAYEQYF. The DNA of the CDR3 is TGTGCCAGTAGTGTCACCCTCGCCTACGAGCAGTACTTC.

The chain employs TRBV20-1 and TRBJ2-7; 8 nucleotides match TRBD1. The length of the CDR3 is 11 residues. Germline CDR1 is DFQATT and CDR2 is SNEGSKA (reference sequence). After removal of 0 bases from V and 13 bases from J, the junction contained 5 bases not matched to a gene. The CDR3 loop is CSARDGRGRYF. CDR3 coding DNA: TGCAGTGCTAGAGACGGCAGGGGGCGATACTTC.

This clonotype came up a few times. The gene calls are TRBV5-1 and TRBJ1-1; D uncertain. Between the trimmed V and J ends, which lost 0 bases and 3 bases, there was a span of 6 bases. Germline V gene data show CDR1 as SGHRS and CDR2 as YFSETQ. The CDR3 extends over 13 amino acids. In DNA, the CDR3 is TGCGCCAGCAGCTTGGAGGCCTACACTGAAGCTTTCTTT. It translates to CASSLEAYTEAFF.

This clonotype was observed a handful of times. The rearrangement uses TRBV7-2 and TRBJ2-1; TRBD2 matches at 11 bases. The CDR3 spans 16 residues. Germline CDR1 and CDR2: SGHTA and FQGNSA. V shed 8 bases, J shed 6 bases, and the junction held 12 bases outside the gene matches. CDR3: CASGLKIAGGLNEQFF. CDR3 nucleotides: TGTGCCAGCGGCCTGAAGATAGCGGGAGGGCTCAATGAGCAGTTCTTC.

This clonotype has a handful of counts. The CDR3 here is CASSQRAGAAYEQYF. CDR3 bases: TGCGCCAGCAGCCAAAGAGCGGGAGCGGCCTACGAGCAGTACTTC. V gene TRBV4-3 combines with J gene TRBJ2-7, with 8 bases identical to TRBD2. Germline-derived CDR1 and CDR2 are LGHNA and YSLEER. J was trimmed by 2 bases and V by 2 bases; bases with no gene match: 5. The CDR3 length is 15 residues.

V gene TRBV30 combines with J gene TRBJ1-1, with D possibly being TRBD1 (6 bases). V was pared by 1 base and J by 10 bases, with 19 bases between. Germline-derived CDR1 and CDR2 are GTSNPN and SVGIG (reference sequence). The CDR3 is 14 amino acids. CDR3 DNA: TGTGCCTGGAGTGATCGAGATGGGGGCTCAACAGCTTTCTTT. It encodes CAWSDRDGGSTAFF.

CDR3 nucleotide sequence: TGTGCCAGCAGCCGGGACACATCCTCCTATGGCTACACCTTC. Its protein is CASSRDTSSYGYTF. The rearrangement joins TRBV3-1 to TRBJ1-2, with a possible D match to TRBD1 (6 bases). V dropped 4 bases and J dropped 4 bases, with 13 bases sitting between them. CDR3 length equals 14 residues. CDR1 LGHDT and CDR2 YNNKEL come from the germline V gene (reference sequence).

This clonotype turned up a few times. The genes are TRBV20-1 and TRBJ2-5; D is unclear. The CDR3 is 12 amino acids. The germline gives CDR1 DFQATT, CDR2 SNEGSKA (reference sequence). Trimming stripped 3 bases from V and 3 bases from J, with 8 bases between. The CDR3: CSASFLEETQYF. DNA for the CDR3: TGCAGTGCTAGTTTCCTAGAAGAGACCCAGTACTTC.

CDR3 residues: CASSLAVWGSGELFF. DNA for the CDR3: TGCGCCAGCAGCTTGGCCGTTTGGGGTTCCGGGGAGCTGTTTTTT. J is TRBJ2-2 and V is TRBV5-1; D ambiguous. This CDR3 comprises 15 residues. Trimming took 0 bases from V and 6 from J, leaving 12 bases between them. The germline V gene has CDR1 SGHRS and CDR2 YFSETQ.

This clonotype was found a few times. The CDR3 is CASSHGISGSTDTQYF. The CDR3 coding sequence is TGCGCCAGCAGCCACGGAATTAGCGGAAGCACAGATACGCAGTATTTT. The chain couples TRBV4-3 to TRBJ2-3; weak D call: TRBD2 (6 bases). The ends were cut back, 3 bases at V and 0 bases at J, with 13 bases in the middle. The CDR3 length is 16 residues. The germline CDR1 and CDR2 sequences are LGHNA and YSLEER.

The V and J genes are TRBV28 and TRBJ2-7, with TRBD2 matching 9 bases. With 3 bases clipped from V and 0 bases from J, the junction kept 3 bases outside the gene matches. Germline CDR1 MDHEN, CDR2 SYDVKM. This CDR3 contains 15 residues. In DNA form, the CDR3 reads TGTGCCAGCAGTTTGGCTAGCGGGAACTCCTACGAGCAGTACTTC. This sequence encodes CASSLASGNSYEQYF.

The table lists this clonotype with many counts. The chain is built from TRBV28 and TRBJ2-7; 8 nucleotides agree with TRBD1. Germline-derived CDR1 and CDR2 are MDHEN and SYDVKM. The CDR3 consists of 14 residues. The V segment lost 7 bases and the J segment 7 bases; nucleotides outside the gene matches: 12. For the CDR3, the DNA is TGTGCCAGCAAGTCCGCGGGACAGGACAAAGAGCAGTACTTC. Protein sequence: CASKSAGQDKEQYF. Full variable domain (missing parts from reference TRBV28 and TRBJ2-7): DVKVTQSSRYLVKRTGEKVFLECVQDMDHENMFWYRQDPGLGLRLIYFSYDVKMKEKGDIPEGYSVSREKKERFSLILESASTNQTSMYLCASKSAGQDKEQYFGPGTRLTVT.

The CDR3 loop reads CASSLSLGASTEAFF. In DNA, the CDR3 is TGTGCCAGCAGTTTAAGTTTAGGGGCCTCCACTGAAGCTTTCTTT. The chain recombines TRBV28 with TRBJ1-1; a possible D gene is TRBD1 (5 bases). Trimming shortened V by 2 bases and J by 4 bases, and 14 bases separated the two germline ends. Germline lookup yields CDR1 MDHEN and CDR2 SYDVKM. The CDR3 consists of 15 residues.

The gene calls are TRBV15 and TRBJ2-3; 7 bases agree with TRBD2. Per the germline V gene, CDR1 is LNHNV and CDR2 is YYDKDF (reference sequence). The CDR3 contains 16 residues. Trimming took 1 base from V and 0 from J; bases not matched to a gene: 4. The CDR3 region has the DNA TGTGCCACCAGCAGAGTATGGGGAGGGAGCACAGATACGCAGTATTTT. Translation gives CATSRVWGGSTDTQYF.

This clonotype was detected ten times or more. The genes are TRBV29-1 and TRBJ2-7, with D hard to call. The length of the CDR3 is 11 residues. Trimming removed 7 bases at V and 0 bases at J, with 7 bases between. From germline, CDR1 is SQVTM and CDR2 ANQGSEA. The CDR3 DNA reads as TGCAGCGCACTAAGCTCCTACGAGCAGTACTTC. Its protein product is CSALSSYEQYF.

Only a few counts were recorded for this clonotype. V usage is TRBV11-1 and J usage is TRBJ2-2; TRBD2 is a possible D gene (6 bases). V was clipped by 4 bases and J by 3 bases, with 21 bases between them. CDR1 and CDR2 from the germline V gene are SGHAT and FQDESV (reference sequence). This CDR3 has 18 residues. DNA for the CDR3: TGTGCCAGCAGCTCGGGCGGCGGGGTGGATGGATACACCGGGGAGCTGTTTTTT. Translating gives CASSSGGGVDGYTGELFF. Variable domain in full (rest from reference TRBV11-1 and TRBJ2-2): EAEVAQSPRYKITEKSQAVAFWCDPISGHATLYWYRQILGQGPELLVQFQDESVVDDSQLPKDRFSAERLKGVDSTLKIQPAELGDSAMYLCASSSGGGVDGYTGELFFGEGSRLTVL.